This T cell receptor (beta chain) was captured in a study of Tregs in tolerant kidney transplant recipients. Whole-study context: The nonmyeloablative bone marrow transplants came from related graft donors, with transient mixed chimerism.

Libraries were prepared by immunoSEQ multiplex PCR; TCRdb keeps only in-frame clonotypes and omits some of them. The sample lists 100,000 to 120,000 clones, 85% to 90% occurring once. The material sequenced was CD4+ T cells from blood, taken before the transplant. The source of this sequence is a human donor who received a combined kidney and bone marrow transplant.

The CDR3 loop reads CASSPTGFNYGYTF. As DNA, the CDR3 is TGTGCCAGCAGCCCGACAGGGTTTAACTATGGCTACACCTTC. This rearrangement joins TRBV6-6 to TRBJ1-2; 7 bases map to TRBD1. This CDR3 contains 14 residues. Per germline, CDR1 MNHNY and CDR2 SVGAGI (reference sequence). V shed 6 bases, J shed 1 base, and the junction held 5 bases outside the gene matches.